Below are 9 T cell receptor beta chains sequenced from a single sample in a study of blood T cell repertoires in COVID-19. The table came from immunoSEQ multiplex PCR; TCRdb's copy has only in-frame clones and leaves some out. The sample has roughly 410,000 clones; 89% are singletons. Specimen: peripheral blood. All receptors come from a woman aged 40 to 50 with COVID-19, enrolled during active disease.

The chain couples TRBV27 to TRBJ1-2; the D is unclear. The CDR3 spans 16 residues. Germline values: CDR1 MNHEY, CDR2 SMNVEV (reference sequence). V dropped 2 bases and J dropped 8 bases, with 21 bases sitting between them. The CDR3 region is CASSLAPVTLSEGYTF. DNA for the CDR3: TGTGCCAGCAGTTTAGCGCCGGTAACCCTCTCTGAAGGCTACACCTTC.

This clone was counted between two and nine times. The chain couples TRBV28 to TRBJ1-5, with TRBD1 matching over 12 bases. V lost 3 bases and J lost 0; bases outside the gene matches: 21. Germline CDR1 reads MDHEN; CDR2 reads SYDVKM. The CDR3 sequence is 23 residues long. The CDR3 region has the DNA TGTGCCAGCAGTTTTTTGAAACTCGGATCCGGGACAGGGGGCTTTTATAGCAATCAGCCCCAGCATTTT. Translating it yields CASSFLKLGSGTGGFYSNQPQHF.

The rearrangement uses TRBV27 and TRBJ2-6; 8 bases fit TRBD1. The CDR3 has 17 residues. The ends lost 6 bases at V and 0 bases at J; junction bases unmatched: 7. Germline values: CDR1 MNHEY, CDR2 SMNVEV (reference sequence). In DNA, the CDR3 is TGTGCCAGCAGGGTACAGGGGGTGTTCTCTGGGGCCAACGTCCTGACTTTC. It yields the protein CASRVQGVFSGANVLTF.

The chain employs TRBV19 and TRBJ2-6; D possibly corresponds to TRBD1 (5 bases). Per germline, CDR1 LNHDA and CDR2 SQIVND (reference sequence). The V end lost 0 bases, the J end lost 1 base, and 13 bases lay between the germline ends. This CDR3 has 18 amino acids. The CDR3 bases are TGTGCCAGTAGTATAGAGGGGTTTAGGGGATCTGGGGCCAACGTCCTGACTTTC. Protein sequence: CASSIEGFRGSGANVLTF.

This chain joins TRBV9 and TRBJ2-2; no clear D gene. The CDR3 consists of 14 residues. From germline, CDR1 is SGDLS and CDR2 YYNGEE. Trimming left V 0 bases short and J 0 bases short, with 3 bases between. DNA of the CDR3: TGTGCCAGCAGCGTAGCTGCGAACACCGGGGAGCTGTTTTTT. Encoded protein: CASSVAANTGELFF.

The V gene is TRBV28, the J gene TRBJ1-5; TRBD1 might be the D (5 bases). The V end lost 6 bases, the J end lost 5 bases, and 17 bases lay between the germline ends. Germline V CDR1 and CDR2: MDHEN, SYDVKM. This CDR3 comprises 15 residues. The CDR3 sequence: CASRSDKGGDQPQHF. The CDR3 DNA is TGTGCCAGCAGGTCGGACAAGGGAGGTGATCAGCCCCAGCATTTT.

The chain combines TRBV28 with TRBJ1-1; maybe TRBD1 (5 bases). The germline V gene has CDR1 MDHEN and CDR2 SYDVKM. The CDR3 is 11 residues long. The V gene lost 10 bases and the J gene lost 5 bases, with 11 bases spanning the gap. CDR3 in amino acids: CATRVRTEAFF. The CDR3 DNA is TGTGCCACCAGGGTGAGGACTGAAGCTTTCTTT.

The chain links TRBV4-1 to TRBJ2-7; D call uncertain. Germline V gene lookup returns CDR1 MGHRA and CDR2 YSYEKL. V lost 1 base and J lost 0, with 16 bases in between. The CDR3 has 17 amino acids. CDR3 residues: CASSQGVDSPSSYEQYF. The CDR3 nucleotides are TGCGCCAGCAGCCAAGGGGTTGACTCCCCAAGCTCCTACGAGCAGTACTTC.

In regard to this clone: Different DNA sequences within this sample yield the same CDR3. The chain uses TRBV12-3 or TRBV12-4 and TRBJ1-2, with 9 positions matching TRBD1. The V segment lost 5 bases and the J segment 5 bases; nucleotides outside the gene matches: 3. The CDR3 is 13 residues long. The DNA of the CDR3 is TGTGCCAGCAGTCGGGACAGGGTGTATGGCTACACCTTC. The encoded protein is CASSRDRVYGYTF.